This passage covers 9 T cell receptor beta chains from one sample sequenced in a study of cytomegalovirus exposure and HLA in healthy donors. The PCR made use of 60 Vbeta and 13 Jbeta primers. Repertoires were generated with immunoSEQ multiplex PCR, while TCRdb's copy carries only in-frame clones and drops some. This table has about 190,000 clones, over 70% appearing once. Sequencing input: PBMCs. These receptors came from a woman aged 30 to 39 in good health and CMV-seropositive.

The chain links TRBV28 to TRBJ2-1; TRBD2 aligns across 10 bases. The CDR3 extends over 17 amino acids. V trimming: 5 bases; J trimming: 6 bases; junction bases outside the gene matches: 13. Germline CDR1 is MDHEN and CDR2 is SYDVKM. CDR3 sequence reads: CASSSLRSGRVSNEQFF. CDR3 coding DNA: TGTGCCAGCAGTAGTCTGAGGAGCGGGAGGGTCTCCAATGAGCAGTTCTTC.

The genes are TRBV6-6 and TRBJ1-1, with 8 bases lining up with TRBD1. The CDR3 runs to 13 residues. Per the germline V gene, CDR1 is MNHNY and CDR2 is SVGAGI (reference sequence). Losses at the gene ends were 5 bases for V and 4 bases for J; bases not matched to a gene: 3. CDR3 nucleotide sequence: TGTGCCAGCAGTACAGGGGGGCGCACTGAAGCTTTCTTT. This sequence encodes CASSTGGRTEAFF.

The J gene is TRBJ2-5, the V gene TRBV10-1, with TRBD2 identical over 8 bases. This CDR3 is 17 amino acids long. The germline V gene has CDR1 WNHNN and CDR2 SYGVQD (reference sequence). J gave up 5 bases and V 6 bases, and 17 bases lay outside the gene matches. The CDR3 DNA is TGCGCCAGCAGCGAGGGGGGGATAGCGGGACCCCGGGAGACCCAGTACTTC. Translated, it gives CASSEGGIAGPRETQYF.

V usage is TRBV4-1 and J usage is TRBJ2-5, with 9 bases aligning to TRBD2. The J call is uncertain, as TRBJ2-7 better fits the DNA end. The CDR3 extends over 14 amino acids. Germline loops: CDR1 MGHRA, CDR2 YSYEKL. CDR3 coding DNA: TGCGCCAGCAGCCAGGCGGGAGGGAGCAACGAGCAGTACTTC. This sequence encodes CASSQAGGSNEQYF.

This rearrangement joins TRBV27 to TRBJ2-1, with a weak D call TRBD2 (6 bases). The germline V gene has CDR1 MNHEY and CDR2 SMNVEV (reference sequence). The CDR3 is 16 amino acids. V was shortened by 5 bases and J by 5 bases, with 19 bases between the two germline ends. The CDR3 sequence: CASSTSRDWSNNEQFF. In DNA, the CDR3 is TGTGCCAGCAGTACATCCCGGGACTGGAGTAACAATGAGCAGTTCTTC.

The genes are TRBV27 and TRBJ2-7; weak D call: TRBD1 (5 bases). Germline CDR1 reads MNHEY; CDR2 reads SMNVEV (reference sequence). V was pared by 3 bases and J by 6 bases, with 12 bases between. The CDR3 length is 13 residues. The CDR3 coding sequence is TGTGCCAGCAGTTTTGGCAGGGTGGGCGAGCAGTACTTC. Protein product: CASSFGRVGEQYF.

The chain carries TRBV6-5 and TRBJ2-1; D is perhaps TRBD2 (6 bases). The length of the CDR3 is 15 residues. With 6 bases removed from V and 6 bases from J, the gap between germline ends came to 18 bases. Germline V lookup: CDR1 MNHEY, CDR2 SVGAGI. The CDR3 DNA is TGTGCCAGCAGCCCGGGGACTGGGACCGCCAATGAGCAGTTCTTC. It yields the protein CASSPGTGTANEQFF.

V is TRBV27 and J is TRBJ2-2; 10 positions match TRBD2. The CDR3 is 15 residues long. CDR1 and CDR2 from the germline V gene are MNHEY and SMNVEV (reference sequence). V lost 8 bases and J lost 0; bases outside the gene matches: 3. The CDR3 loop reads CASRSGRANTGELFF. The CDR3 region has the DNA TGTGCCAGCCGAAGCGGGAGGGCGAACACCGGGGAGCTGTTTTTT.

The chain employs TRBV28 and TRBJ1-5, with a possible D match to TRBD1 (5 bases). CDR3 length: 15 amino acids. Trimming shortened V by 5 bases and J by 3 bases, and 14 bases separated the two germline ends. The V gene's germline CDR1 is MDHEN and CDR2 SYDVKM. CDR3 nucleotides: TGTGCCAGCAGTGCTACCGGGACTTTCAATCAGCCCCAGCATTTT. As protein: CASSATGTFNQPQHF. Full variable domain (outside the CDR3, taken from reference TRBV28 and TRBJ1-5): DVKVTQSSRYLVKRTGEKVFLECVQDMDHENMFWYRQDPGLGLRLIYFSYDVKMKEKGDIPEGYSVSREKKERFSLILESASTNQTSMYLCASSATGTFNQPQHFGDGTRLSIL.